This T cell receptor beta chain derives from a study of CD8+ T cells in alopecia areata. In the study overall: Recipients were roughly 7-10-week-old female C3H/HeJ mice grafted with skin from roughly 6-13-month-old C3H/HeJ donors with spontaneous alopecia. Broader study findings: Patients shared TCRs less clearly than mice did, possibly for HLA-related reasons. Affected scalp, especially in alopecia totalis/universalis, had a higher clonality than normal scalp did. Scalp data also include sequences from resident alphabeta T cells of normal skin.

The sorting of pooled cutaneous lymph node cells relied on CD4, CD8alpha, NKG2D, NKG2ACE and other markers. This clone was seen more than once but under ten times. Its antigen is undetermined. Gene names are the mouse ones. The read halts 4 residues ahead of the CDR3 end, with the missing end drawn from the germline J gene. TCR sequencing used cDNA made by reverse transcription of extracted RNA. Assay: immunoSEQ multiplex PCR; the TCRdb copy retains only in-frame clones and omits some. The repertoire yields over 250,000 clones, none seen only once; the top ten contain approximately 1.2%. V was cut by 3 bases and J by 1 base, with 7 bases left in between. CDR1 is NSHNY, CDR2 SYGAGN, per germline. This CDR3 contains 13 residues.

The rearrangement links TRBV13-1 to TRBJ1-2; D is undetermined. What was sequenced was CD4+ T cells sorted from a lymph node. This receptor was obtained from a C3H/HeJ mouse with alopecia areata. For this mouse line, the MHC haplotype is H2-k. The CDR3 protein is CASSGRQNSDYTF. The CDR3 DNA, read in part, is TGTGCCAGCAGTGGTAGACAAAACTCC.